One TCR beta chain is described in this entry. The germline V gene encodes CDR1 SGHVS and CDR2 FQNEAQ. The CDR3 is 15 amino acids. V lost 1 base and J 0 bases, leaving 10 bases between the germline ends. In the PCR, 60 Vbeta and 13 Jbeta primers were used. Some clones are missing from TCRdb's copy, which holds only in-frame ones; the method was immunoSEQ multiplex PCR. The sample carries under 150,000 clones, 80% recorded once. The source of the sample is a study of cytomegalovirus exposure and HLA in healthy donors. Material for sequencing was PBMCs. The rearrangement links TRBV7-8 to TRBJ2-7; D gene ambiguous. The source of this sequence is a male donor in good health and CMV-seronegative. The CDR3 sequence is CASSLVSRASYEQYF. CDR3 in DNA: TGTGCCAGCAGCTTAGTATCCCGAGCCTCCTACGAGCAGTACTTC. Variable domain in full (rest from reference TRBV7-8 and TRBJ2-7): GAGVSQSPRYKVAKRGQDVALRCDPISGHVSLFWYQQALGQGPEFLTYFQNEAQLDKSGLPSDRFFAERPEGSVSTLKIQRTQQEDSAVYLCASSLVSRASYEQYFGPGTRLTVT.